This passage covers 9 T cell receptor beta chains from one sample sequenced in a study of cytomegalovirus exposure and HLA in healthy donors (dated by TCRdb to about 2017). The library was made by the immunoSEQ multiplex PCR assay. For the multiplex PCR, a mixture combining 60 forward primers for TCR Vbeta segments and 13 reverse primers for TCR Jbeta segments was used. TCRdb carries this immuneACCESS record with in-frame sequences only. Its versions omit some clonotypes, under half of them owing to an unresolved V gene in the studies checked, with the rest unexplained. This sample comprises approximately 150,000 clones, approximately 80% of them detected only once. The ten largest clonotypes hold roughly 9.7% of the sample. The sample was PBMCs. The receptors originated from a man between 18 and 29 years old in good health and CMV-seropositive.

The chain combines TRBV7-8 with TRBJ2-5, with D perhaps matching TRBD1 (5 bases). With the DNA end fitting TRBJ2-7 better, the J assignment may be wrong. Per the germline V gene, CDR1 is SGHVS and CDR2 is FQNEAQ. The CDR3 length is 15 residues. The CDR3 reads CASSVLPGPTYEQYF. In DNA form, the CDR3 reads TGTGCCAGCAGCGTTCTCCCAGGGCCGACCTACGAGCAGTACTTC.

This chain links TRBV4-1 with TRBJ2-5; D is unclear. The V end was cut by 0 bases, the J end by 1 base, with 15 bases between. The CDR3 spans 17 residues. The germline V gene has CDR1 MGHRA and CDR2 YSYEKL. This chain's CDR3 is CASSQERVLLTQETQYF. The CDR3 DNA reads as TGCGCCAGCAGCCAAGAAAGAGTGCTTCTCACCCAAGAGACCCAGTACTTC.

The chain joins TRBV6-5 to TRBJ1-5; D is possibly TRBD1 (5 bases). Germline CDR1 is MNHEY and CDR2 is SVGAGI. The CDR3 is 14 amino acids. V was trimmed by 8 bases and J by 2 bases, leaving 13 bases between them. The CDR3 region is CASASGARNQPQHF. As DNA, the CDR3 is TGTGCCAGCGCTTCTGGGGCTCGCAATCAGCCCCAGCATTTT.

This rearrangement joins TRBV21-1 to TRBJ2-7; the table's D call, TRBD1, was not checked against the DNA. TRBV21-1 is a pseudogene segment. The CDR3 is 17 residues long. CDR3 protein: CASSPRIKDRGLYEQYF. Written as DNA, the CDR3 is TGTGCCAGCAGTCCAAGGATAAAGGACAGGGGTCTCTACGAGCAGTACTTC.

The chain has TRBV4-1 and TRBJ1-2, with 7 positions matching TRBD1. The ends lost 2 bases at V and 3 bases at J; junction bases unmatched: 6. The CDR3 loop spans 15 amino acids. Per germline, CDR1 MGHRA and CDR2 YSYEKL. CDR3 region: CASSQRHRGDYGYTF. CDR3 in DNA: TGCGCCAGCAGCCAACGGCACAGGGGTGACTATGGCTACACCTTC.

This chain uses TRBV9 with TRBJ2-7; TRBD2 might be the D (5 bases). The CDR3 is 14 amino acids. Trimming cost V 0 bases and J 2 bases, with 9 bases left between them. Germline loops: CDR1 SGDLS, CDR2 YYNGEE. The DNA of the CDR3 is TGTGCCAGCAGCGTAGGTGGACTCGCCTACGAGCAGTACTTC. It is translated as CASSVGGLAYEQYF.

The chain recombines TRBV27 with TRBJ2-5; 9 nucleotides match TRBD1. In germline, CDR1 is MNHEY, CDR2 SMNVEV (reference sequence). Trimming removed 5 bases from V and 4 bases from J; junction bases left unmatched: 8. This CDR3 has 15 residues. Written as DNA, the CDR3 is TGTGCCAGCAGTACCGGGACAGGGTCTCGAGAGACCCAGTACTTC. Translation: CASSTGTGSRETQYF.

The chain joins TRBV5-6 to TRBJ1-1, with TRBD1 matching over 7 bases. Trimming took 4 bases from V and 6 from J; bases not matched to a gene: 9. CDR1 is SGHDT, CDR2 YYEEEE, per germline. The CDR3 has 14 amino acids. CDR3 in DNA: TGTGCCAGCAGCGCCCGACAGGGATTCGCTGAAGCTTTCTTT. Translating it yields CASSARQGFAEAFF.

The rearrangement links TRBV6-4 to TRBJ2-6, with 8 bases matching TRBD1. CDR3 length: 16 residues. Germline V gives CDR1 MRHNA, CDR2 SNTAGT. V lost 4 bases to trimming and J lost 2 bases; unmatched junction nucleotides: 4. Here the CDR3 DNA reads TGTGCCAGCAGTGTCAGGGGGCCGCCTGGGGCCAACGTCCTGACTTTC. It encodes CASSVRGPPGANVLTF.